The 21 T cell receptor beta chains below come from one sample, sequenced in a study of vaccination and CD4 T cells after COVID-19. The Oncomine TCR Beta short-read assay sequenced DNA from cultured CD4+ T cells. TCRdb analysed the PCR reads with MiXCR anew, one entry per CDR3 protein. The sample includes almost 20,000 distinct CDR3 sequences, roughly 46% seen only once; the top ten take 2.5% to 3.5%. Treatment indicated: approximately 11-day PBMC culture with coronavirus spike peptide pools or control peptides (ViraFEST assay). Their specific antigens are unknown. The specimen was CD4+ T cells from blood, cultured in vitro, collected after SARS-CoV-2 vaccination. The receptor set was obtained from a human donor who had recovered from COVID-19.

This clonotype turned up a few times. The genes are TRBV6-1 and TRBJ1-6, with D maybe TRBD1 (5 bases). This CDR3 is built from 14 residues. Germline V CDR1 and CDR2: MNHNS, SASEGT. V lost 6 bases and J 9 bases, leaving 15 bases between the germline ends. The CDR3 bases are TGTGCCAGCAGCGACAGTTCGTTTCGTTCACCCCTCCACTTT. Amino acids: CASSDSSFRSPLHF.

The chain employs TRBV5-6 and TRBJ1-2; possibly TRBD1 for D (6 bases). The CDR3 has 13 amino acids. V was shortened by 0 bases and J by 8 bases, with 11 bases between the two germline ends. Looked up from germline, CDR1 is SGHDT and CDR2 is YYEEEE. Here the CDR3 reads CASSLASGGGYTF. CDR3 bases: TGTGCCAGCAGCTTGGCCTCGGGGGGCGGCTACACCTTC.

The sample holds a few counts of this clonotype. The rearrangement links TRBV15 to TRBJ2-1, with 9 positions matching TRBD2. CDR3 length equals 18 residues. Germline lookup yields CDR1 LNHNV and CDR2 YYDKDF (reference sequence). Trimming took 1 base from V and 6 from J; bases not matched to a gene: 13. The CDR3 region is CATSRVGGMAGGLNEQFF. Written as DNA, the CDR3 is TGTGCCACCAGCAGAGTGGGGGGGATGGCGGGAGGGCTCAATGAGCAGTTCTTC.

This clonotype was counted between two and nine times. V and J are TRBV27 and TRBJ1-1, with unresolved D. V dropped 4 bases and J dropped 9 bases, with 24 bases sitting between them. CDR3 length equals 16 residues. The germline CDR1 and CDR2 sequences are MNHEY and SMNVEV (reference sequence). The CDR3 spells CASSSLATPVENQAFF. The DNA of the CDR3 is TGTGCCAGCAGTTCCCTCGCCACACCGGTGGAGAATCAAGCTTTCTTT.

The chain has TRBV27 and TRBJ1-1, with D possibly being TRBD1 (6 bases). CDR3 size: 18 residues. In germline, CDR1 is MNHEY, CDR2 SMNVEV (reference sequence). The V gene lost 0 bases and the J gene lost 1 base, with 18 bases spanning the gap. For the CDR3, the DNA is TGTGCCAGCAGTTTATCGCCGTGGACAGCCTATAAGAACACTGAAGCTTTCTTT. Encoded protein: CASSLSPWTAYKNTEAFF.

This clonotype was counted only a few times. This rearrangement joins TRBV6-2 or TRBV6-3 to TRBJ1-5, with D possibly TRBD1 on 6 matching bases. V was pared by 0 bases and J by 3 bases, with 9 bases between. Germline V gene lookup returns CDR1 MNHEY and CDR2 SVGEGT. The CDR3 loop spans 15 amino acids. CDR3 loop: CASSYSGGFNQPQHF. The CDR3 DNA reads TGTGCCAGCAGTTACTCAGGGGGATTCAATCAGCCCCAGCATTTT.

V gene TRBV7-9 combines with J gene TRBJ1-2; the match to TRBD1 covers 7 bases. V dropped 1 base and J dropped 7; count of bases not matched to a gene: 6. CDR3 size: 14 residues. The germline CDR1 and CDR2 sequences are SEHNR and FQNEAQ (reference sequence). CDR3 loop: CASSLDRGKRGYTF. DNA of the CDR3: TGTGCCAGCAGCTTAGACAGGGGAAAACGTGGCTACACCTTC.

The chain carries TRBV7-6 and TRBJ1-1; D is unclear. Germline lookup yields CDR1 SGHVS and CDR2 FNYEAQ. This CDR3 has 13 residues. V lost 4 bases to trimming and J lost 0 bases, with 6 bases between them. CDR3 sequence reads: CASSSYLNTEAFF. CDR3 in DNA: TGTGCCAGCAGCTCTTATTTGAACACTGAAGCTTTCTTT.

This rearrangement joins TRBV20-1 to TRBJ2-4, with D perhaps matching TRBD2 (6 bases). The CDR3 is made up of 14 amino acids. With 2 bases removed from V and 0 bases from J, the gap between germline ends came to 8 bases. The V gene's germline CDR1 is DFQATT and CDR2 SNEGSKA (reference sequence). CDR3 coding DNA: TGCAGTGCTAGATGGGGACTAGCCAAAAACATTCAGTACTTC. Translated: CSARWGLAKNIQYF.

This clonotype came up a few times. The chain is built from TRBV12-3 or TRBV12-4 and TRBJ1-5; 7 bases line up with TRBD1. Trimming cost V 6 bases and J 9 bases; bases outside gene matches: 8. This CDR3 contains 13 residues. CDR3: CASRPDREGPQHF. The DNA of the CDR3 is TGTGCCAGCAGACCTGACAGGGAAGGGCCCCAGCATTTT.

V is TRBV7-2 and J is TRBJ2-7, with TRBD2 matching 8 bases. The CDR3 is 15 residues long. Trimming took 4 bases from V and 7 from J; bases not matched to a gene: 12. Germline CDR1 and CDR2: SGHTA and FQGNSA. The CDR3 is CASSSGGTDLEEQYF. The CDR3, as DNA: TGTGCCAGCAGCTCGGGAGGGACCGACTTAGAGGAGCAGTACTTC. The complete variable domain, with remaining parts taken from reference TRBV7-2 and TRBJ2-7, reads GAGVSQSPSNKVTEKGKDVELRCDPISGHTALYWYRQSLGQGLEFLIYFQGNSAPDKSGLPSDRFSAERTGGSVSTLTIQRTQQEDSAVYLCASSSGGTDLEEQYFGPGTRLTVT.

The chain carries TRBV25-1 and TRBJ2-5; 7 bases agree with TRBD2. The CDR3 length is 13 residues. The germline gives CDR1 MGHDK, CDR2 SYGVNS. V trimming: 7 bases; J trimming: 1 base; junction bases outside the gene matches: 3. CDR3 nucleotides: TGTGCCAGCAATCTAGCGGCCCAAGAGACCCAGTACTTC. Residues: CASNLAAQETQYF.

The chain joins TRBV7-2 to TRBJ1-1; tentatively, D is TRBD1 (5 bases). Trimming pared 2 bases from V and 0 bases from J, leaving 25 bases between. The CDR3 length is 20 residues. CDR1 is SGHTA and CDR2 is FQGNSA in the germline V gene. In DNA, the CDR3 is TGTGCCAGCAGCTTACATCCTAAGGGGCAGGCCCTGGGTATGAACACTGAAGCTTTCTTT. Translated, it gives CASSLHPKGQALGMNTEAFF.

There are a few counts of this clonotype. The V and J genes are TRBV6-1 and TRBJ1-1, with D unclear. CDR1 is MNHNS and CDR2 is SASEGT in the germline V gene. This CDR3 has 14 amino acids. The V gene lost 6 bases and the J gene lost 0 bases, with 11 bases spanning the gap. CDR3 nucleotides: TGTGCCAGCAGGGAAACTATGGTGAACACTGAAGCTTTCTTT. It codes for CASRETMVNTEAFF.

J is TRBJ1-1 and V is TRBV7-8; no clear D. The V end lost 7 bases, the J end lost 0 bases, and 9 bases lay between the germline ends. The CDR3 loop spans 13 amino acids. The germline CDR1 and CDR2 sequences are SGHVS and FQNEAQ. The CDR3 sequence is CASKLGMNTEAFF. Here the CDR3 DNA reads TGTGCCAGCAAACTGGGGATGAACACTGAAGCTTTCTTT.

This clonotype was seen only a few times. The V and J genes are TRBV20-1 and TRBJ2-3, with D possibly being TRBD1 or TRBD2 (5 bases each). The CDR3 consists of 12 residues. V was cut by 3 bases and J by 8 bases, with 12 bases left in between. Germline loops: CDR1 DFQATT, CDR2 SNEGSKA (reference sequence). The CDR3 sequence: CSARGDEGTQYF. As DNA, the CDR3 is TGCAGTGCTAGGGGGGATGAGGGTACGCAGTATTTT.

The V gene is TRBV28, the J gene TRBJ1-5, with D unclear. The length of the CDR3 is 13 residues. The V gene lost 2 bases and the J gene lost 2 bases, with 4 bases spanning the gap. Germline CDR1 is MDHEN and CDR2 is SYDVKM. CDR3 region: CASSLIGNQPQHF. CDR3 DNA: TGTGCCAGCAGTTTAATCGGCAATCAGCCCCAGCATTTT.

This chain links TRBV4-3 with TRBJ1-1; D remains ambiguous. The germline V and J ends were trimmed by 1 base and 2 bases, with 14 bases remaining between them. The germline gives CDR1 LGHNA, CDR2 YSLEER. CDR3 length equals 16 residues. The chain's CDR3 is CASSQVGLRSNTEAFF. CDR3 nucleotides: TGCGCCAGCAGCCAAGTAGGTTTGCGGAGTAACACTGAAGCTTTCTTT.

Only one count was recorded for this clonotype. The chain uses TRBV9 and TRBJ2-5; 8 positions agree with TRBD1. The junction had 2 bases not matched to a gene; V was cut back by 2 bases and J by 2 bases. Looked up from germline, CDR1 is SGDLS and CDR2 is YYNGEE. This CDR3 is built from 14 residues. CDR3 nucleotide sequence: TGTGCCAGCAGCGTGACAGGGGTTCAAGAGACCCAGTACTTC. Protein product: CASSVTGVQETQYF.

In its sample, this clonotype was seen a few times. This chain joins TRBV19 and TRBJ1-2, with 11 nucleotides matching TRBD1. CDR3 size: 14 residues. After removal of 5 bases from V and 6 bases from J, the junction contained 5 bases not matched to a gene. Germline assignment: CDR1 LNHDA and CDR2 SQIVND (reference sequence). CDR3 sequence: CASSFWDRGNGYTF. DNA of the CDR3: TGTGCCAGTAGTTTCTGGGACAGGGGGAATGGCTACACCTTC.

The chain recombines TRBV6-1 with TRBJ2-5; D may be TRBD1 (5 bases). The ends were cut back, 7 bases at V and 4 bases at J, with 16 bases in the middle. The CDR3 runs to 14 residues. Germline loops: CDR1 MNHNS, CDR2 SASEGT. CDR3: CASTHLGAGETQYF. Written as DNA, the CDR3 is TGTGCCAGCACCCACCTAGGGGCAGGAGAGACCCAGTACTTC.